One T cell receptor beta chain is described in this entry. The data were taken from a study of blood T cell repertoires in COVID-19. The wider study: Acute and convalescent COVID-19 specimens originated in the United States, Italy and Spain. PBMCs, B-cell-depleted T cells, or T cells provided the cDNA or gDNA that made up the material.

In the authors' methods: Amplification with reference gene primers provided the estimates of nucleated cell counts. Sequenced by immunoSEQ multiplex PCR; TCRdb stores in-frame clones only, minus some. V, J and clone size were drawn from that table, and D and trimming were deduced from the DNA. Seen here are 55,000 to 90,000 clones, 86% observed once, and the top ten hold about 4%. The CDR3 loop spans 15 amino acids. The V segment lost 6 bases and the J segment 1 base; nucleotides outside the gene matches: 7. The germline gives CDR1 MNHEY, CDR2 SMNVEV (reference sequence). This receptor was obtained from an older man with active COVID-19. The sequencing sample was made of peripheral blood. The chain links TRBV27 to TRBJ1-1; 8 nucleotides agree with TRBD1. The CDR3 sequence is CASRDDRGGNTEAFF. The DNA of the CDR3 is TGTGCCAGCAGGGACGACAGGGGAGGGAACACTGAAGCTTTCTTT.